One T cell receptor (beta chain) is described in this entry. Method: immunoSEQ multiplex PCR; TCRdb's copy keeps in-frame clones and lacks some. The table lists around 50,000 clones, around nine tenths of them singletons, with about 5% in the top ten. The sample originates from a study of T cell changes during pregnancy in multiple sclerosis. Material: peripheral blood from another person, used as feeder cells. The sequence was collected from a human donor whose cells served as feeder cells for cultures in a pregnancy study.

The CDR3 protein is CASSTVPGGGYSPLHF. CDR3 coding DNA: TGTGCCAGTAGTACTGTCCCCGGAGGCGGGTATTCACCCCTCCACTTT. The genes are TRBV19 and TRBJ1-6, with D hard to call. V lost 4 bases and J lost 8, with 18 bases in between. Germline-derived CDR1 and CDR2 are LNHDA and SQIVND (reference sequence). CDR3 length: 16 residues.